Detailed here is one T cell receptor (beta chain). TCRdb's copy holds only in-frame clones and misses some; the assay was immunoSEQ multiplex PCR. The table includes about 15,000 clones, about 78% detected once. CDR1 and CDR2 (germline): MNHNS, SASEGT. This CDR3 contains 20 residues. The V segment lost 2 bases and the J segment 0 bases; nucleotides outside the gene matches: 13. The data belong to a study of blood T cell repertoires in COVID-19. The overall study: Some COVID-19 samples were acute and others convalescent; all came from the United States, Italy and Spain.

This receptor was taken from a human donor in a cohort sampled during active COVID-19. The sequenced material came from peripheral blood. This chain uses TRBV6-1 with TRBJ2-6, with 7 nucleotides matching TRBD1. This CDR3 is CASSEFPAGGYGSGANVLTF. CDR3 DNA: TGTGCCAGCAGTGAATTCCCGGCAGGGGGTTATGGCTCTGGGGCCAACGTCCTGACTTTC.